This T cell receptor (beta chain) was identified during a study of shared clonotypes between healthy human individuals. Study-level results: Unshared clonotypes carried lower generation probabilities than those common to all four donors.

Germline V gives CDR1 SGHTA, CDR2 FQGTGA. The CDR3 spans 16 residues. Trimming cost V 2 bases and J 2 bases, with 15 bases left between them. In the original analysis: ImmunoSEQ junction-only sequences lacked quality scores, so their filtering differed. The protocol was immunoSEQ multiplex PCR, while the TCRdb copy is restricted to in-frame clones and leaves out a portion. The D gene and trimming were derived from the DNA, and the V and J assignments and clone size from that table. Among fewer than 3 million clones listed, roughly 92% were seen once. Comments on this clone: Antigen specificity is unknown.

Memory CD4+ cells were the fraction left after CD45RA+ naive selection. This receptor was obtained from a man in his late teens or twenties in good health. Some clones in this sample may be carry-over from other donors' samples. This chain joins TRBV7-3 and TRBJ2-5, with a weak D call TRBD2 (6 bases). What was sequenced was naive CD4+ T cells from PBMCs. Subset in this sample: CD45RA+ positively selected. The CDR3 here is CASSLRPGGLQETQYF. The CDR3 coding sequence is TGTGCCAGCAGCTTACGACCCGGAGGGCTTCAAGAGACCCAGTACTTC.